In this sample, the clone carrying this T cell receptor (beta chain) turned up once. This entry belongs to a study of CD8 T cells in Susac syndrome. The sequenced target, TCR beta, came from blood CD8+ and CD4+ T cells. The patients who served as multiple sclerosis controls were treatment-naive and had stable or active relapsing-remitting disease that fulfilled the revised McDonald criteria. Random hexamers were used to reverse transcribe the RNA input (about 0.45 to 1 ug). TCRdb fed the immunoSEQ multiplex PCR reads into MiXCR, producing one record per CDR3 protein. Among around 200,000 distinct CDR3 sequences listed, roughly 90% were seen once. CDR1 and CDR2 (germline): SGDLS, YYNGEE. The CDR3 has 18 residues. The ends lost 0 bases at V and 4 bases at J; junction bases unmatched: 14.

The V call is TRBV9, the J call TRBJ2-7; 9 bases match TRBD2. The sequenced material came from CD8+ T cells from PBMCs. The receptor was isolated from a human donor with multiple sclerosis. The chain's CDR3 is CASSVGPTFSGSGYEQYF. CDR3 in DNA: TGTGCCAGCAGCGTAGGCCCAACGTTTAGCGGGAGTGGGTACGAGCAGTACTTC.